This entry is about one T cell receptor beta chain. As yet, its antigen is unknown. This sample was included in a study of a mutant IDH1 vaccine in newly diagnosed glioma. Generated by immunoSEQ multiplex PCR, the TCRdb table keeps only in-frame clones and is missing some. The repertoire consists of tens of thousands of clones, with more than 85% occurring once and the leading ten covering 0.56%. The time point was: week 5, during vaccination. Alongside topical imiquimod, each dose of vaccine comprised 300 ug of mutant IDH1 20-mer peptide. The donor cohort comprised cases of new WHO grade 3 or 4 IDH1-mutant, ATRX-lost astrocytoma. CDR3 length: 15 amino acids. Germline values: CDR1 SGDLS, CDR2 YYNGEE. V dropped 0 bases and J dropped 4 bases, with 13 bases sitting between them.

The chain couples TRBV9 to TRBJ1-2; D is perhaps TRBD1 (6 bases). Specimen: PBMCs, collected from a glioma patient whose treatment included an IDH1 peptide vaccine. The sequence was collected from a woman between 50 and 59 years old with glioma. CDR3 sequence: CASSVVDRPFYGYTF. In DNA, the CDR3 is TGTGCCAGCAGCGTAGTCGACAGGCCTTTCTATGGCTACACCTTC.